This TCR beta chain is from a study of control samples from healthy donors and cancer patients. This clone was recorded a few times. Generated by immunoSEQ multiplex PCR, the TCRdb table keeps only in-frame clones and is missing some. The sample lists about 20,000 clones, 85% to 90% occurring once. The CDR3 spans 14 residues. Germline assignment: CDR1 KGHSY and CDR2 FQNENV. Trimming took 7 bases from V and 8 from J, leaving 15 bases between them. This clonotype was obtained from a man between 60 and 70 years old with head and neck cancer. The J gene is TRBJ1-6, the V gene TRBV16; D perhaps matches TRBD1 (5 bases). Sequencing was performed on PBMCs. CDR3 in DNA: TGTGCCAGCACCCCCCGAGGGGCGGATTCACCCCTCCACTTT. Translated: CASTPRGADSPLHF.